This T cell receptor (beta chain) derives from a study of blood T cells in healthy people across ages. This clonotype has ten or more counts. Germline V gives CDR1 KGHSH, CDR2 LQKENI. The CDR3 has 12 amino acids. V was pared by 3 bases and J by 5 bases, with 5 bases between. Using a J-beta primer mix together with a sample-barcoded 5' primer, a second PCR was run for roughly 7 to 11 cycles. TCRdb ran MiXCR on the 5' RACE reads and lists one entry per CDR3 protein. In the table there are hundreds of thousands of distinct CDR3 sequences, about 28% of which are singletons. The clonotype comes from a woman aged 80 or older in good health. This chain joins TRBV18 and TRBJ2-4; D uncertain. Sequenced material: blood. The CDR3 loop reads CASSPDENIQYF. CDR3 sequence (DNA): TGTGCCAGCTCACCGGACGAAAACATTCAGTACTTC.